What follows are 20 T cell receptor beta chains derived from one specimen sequenced in a study of blood T cells in healthy people across ages. Alongside a J-beta primer mix, a sample-barcoded 5' primer served in a second PCR lasting roughly 7 to 11 cycles. TCRdb re-derived calls from the 5' RACE reads in MiXCR, one entry per CDR3 protein. The table has about 1.1 million distinct CDR3 sequences, around two fifths seen once. Sequenced input: blood. Receptors originate from a man younger than 30 in good health.

The chain joins TRBV20-1 to TRBJ2-5; D might be TRBD1 (6 bases). The DNA matches TRBJ2-1 better at its end, which makes the J call doubtful. The CDR3 runs 14 residues. Looked up from germline, CDR1 is DFQATT and CDR2 is SNEGSKA (reference sequence). CDR3 nucleotides: TGCAGTGCTGCATCCGGGACACGACAAGAGACCCAGTTCTTC. Amino acids: CSAASGTRQETQFF.

The rearrangement links TRBV30 to TRBJ1-5; D remains unclear. The germline CDR1 and CDR2 sequences are GTSNPN and SVGIG (reference sequence). This CDR3 has 13 amino acids. The ends were cut back, 5 bases at V and 3 bases at J, with 11 bases in the middle. The CDR3 sequence is CAWENSFNQPQHF. DNA of the CDR3: TGTGCCTGGGAAAACAGCTTCAATCAGCCCCAGCATTTT. The variable domain in full, with the rest retrieved from reference TRBV30 and TRBJ1-5, is SQTIHQWPATLVQPVGSPLSLECTVEGTSNPNLYWYRQAAGRGLQLLFYSVGIGQISSEVPQNLSASRPQDRQFILSSKKLLLSDSGFYLCAWENSFNQPQHFGDGTRLSIL.

This clonotype was found a few times. The chain joins TRBV7-3 to TRBJ2-7, with 10 bases matching TRBD2. Germline V lookup: CDR1 SGHTA, CDR2 FQGTGA. J was trimmed by 1 base and V by 1 base; bases with no gene match: 10. CDR3 length equals 18 residues. The CDR3 loop is CASSLIKVGLADSYEQYF. The CDR3 DNA follows: TGTGCCAGCAGCTTAATAAAGGTTGGACTAGCGGATTCCTACGAGCAGTACTTC.

V and J are TRBV20-1 and TRBJ1-2; D gene uncertain. Germline V gives CDR1 DFQATT, CDR2 SNEGSKA (reference sequence). The CDR3 extends over 12 amino acids. V lost 6 bases, J lost 5 bases, and 13 bases lay in between. The CDR3 region has the DNA TGCAGTGCCCCTTTATCGGGTTATGGCTACACCTTC. Amino acids: CSAPLSGYGYTF.

This clonotype is a singleton in its sample. The CDR3 region has the DNA TGCAGTGCTAGAGATCCGGGGGCGGCCGCCGGCGATACGCAGTATTTT. Translating gives CSARDPGAAAGDTQYF. The chain is built from TRBV20-1 and TRBJ2-3, with D possibly called TRBD1 or TRBD2 (6 bases each). The length of the CDR3 is 16 residues. Trimming removed 0 bases from V and 6 bases from J, with 19 bases in between. In germline, CDR1 is DFQATT, CDR2 SNEGSKA (reference sequence).

The rearrangement links TRBV12-3 or TRBV12-4 to TRBJ2-1; the match to TRBD2 covers 14 bases. The V segment lost 7 bases and the J segment 0 bases; nucleotides outside the gene matches: 11. The CDR3 spans 19 residues. CDR3 sequence: CASIGTSGRFSGSYNEQFF. The CDR3 DNA follows: TGTGCCAGCATCGGGACTAGCGGGAGATTCTCGGGCTCCTACAATGAGCAGTTCTTC.

The V and J genes are TRBV20-1 and TRBJ2-5, with D perhaps being TRBD1 or TRBD2 (5 bases each). The CDR3 totals 15 residues. Germline V CDR1 and CDR2: DFQATT, SNEGSKA (reference sequence). The V gene lost 2 bases and the J gene lost 5 bases, with 18 bases spanning the gap. CDR3 in amino acids: CSARRVSSPGETQYF. Written as DNA, the CDR3 is TGCAGTGCTAGAAGGGTGTCTAGCCCAGGGGAGACCCAGTACTTC.

This clonotype was detected only a few times. The chain couples TRBV9 to TRBJ1-2; 7 bases align to TRBD1. The V gene's germline CDR1 is SGDLS and CDR2 YYNGEE. V lost 4 bases and J lost 4; bases outside the gene matches: 7. There are 14 residues in the CDR3. CDR3 loop: CASSHARDSYGYTF. The CDR3 region has the DNA TGTGCCAGCAGCCATGCCCGGGACAGCTATGGCTACACCTTC.

The chain uses TRBV5-1 and TRBJ1-1, with D possibly being TRBD1 (5 bases). Germline values: CDR1 SGHRS, CDR2 YFSETQ. Between the trimmed V and J ends, which lost 5 bases and 4 bases, there was a span of 12 bases. This CDR3 spans 13 amino acids. The CDR3 nucleotides are TGCGCCAGCAGTTCCCCAGGGCTCACTGAAGCTTTCTTT. Translating gives CASSSPGLTEAFF.

The chain recombines TRBV27 with TRBJ1-1; D call uncertain. The germline V and J ends were trimmed by 3 bases and 4 bases, with 12 bases remaining between them. Germline lookup yields CDR1 MNHEY and CDR2 SMNVEV (reference sequence). CDR3 size: 14 residues. This chain's CDR3 is CASSFVGAATEAFF. CDR3 in DNA: TGTGCCAGCAGTTTTGTCGGCGCGGCCACTGAAGCTTTCTTT.

The chain employs TRBV5-1 and TRBJ1-4, with 10 bases matching TRBD1. CDR1 is SGHRS, CDR2 YFSETQ, per germline. V lost 5 bases and J lost 3; bases outside the gene matches: 16. The CDR3 has 19 residues. Here the CDR3 reads CASRAQFTGTGEPNEKLFF. The CDR3 nucleotides read TGCGCCAGCAGGGCCCAATTCACCGGGACAGGGGAGCCTAATGAAAAACTGTTTTTT.

This clonotype was found once. The chain combines TRBV12-3 or TRBV12-4 with TRBJ2-2, with 7 bases lining up with TRBD1. After removal of 3 bases from V and 13 bases from J, the junction contained 8 bases not matched to a gene. The CDR3 runs to 13 residues. The CDR3 is CASSLTGIGRLFF. For the CDR3, the DNA is TGTGCCAGCAGTTTGACAGGGATTGGGAGGCTGTTTTTT.

This clonotype was observed a few times. The V gene is TRBV7-9, the J gene TRBJ2-3; no definite D call. Germline CDR1 is SEHNR and CDR2 is FQNEAQ (reference sequence). The CDR3 covers 13 residues. The V end was cut by 5 bases, the J end by 5 bases, with 11 bases between. The CDR3 coding sequence is TGTGCCAGCAGCCCGAACCCTAAAGATACGCAGTATTTT. Encoded protein: CASSPNPKDTQYF.

The chain links TRBV15 to TRBJ2-3; D unresolved. Germline CDR1 reads LNHNV; CDR2 reads YYDKDF (reference sequence). V dropped 6 bases and J dropped 1 base, with 8 bases sitting between them. This CDR3 spans 13 amino acids. The CDR3 region is CATSGNRTDTQYF. The DNA for the CDR3 is TGTGCCACCAGTGGCAACCGCACAGATACGCAGTATTTT.

The chain uses TRBV10-3 and TRBJ2-3, with 7 bases that match TRBD2. The CDR3 covers 12 residues. Germline V gives CDR1 ENHRY, CDR2 SYGVKD. With 0 bases clipped from V and 14 bases from J, the junction kept 5 bases outside the gene matches. The CDR3 is CAISESVTSPYF. The CDR3 coding sequence is TGTGCCATCAGTGAGTCAGTGACTAGCCCGTATTTT.

The V gene is TRBV2, the J gene TRBJ1-1; D is perhaps TRBD1 (6 bases). The V and J ends lost 5 bases and 1 base respectively, with 14 bases between them. The V gene's germline CDR1 is SNHLY and CDR2 FYNNEI. The CDR3 has 15 amino acids. CDR3 region: CASSPTRQANTEAFF. The CDR3 bases are TGTGCCAGCAGTCCGACCAGACAGGCGAACACTGAAGCTTTCTTT.

This clonotype was counted between two and nine times. This chain links TRBV10-3 with TRBJ1-2; perhaps TRBD1 as D (5 bases). From germline, CDR1 is ENHRY and CDR2 SYGVKD. This CDR3 spans 15 amino acids. The ends were cut back, 0 bases at V and 0 bases at J, with 8 bases in the middle. The CDR3, as DNA: TGTGCCATCAGTGAGTCGCAGGGCGCTAACTATGGCTACACCTTC. It encodes CAISESQGANYGYTF.

The chain couples TRBV27 to TRBJ1-6, with D possibly being TRBD1 (5 bases). In germline, CDR1 is MNHEY, CDR2 SMNVEV (reference sequence). CDR3 length equals 16 residues. Trimming removed 3 bases at V and 4 bases at J, with 13 bases between. The CDR3 sequence: CASSFLGGSYNSPLHF. The CDR3 coding sequence is TGTGCCAGCAGTTTTCTCGGGGGATCTTATAATTCACCCCTCCACTTT.

V usage is TRBV23-1 and J usage is TRBJ2-5; weak D call: TRBD2 (6 bases). With the DNA end fitting TRBJ2-4 better, the J assignment may be wrong. TRBV23-1 carries the ORF label, with uncertain function. This CDR3 spans 14 amino acids. DNA of the CDR3: TGCGCCAGCAGTCAAGGGGACTCCAAAAACATTCAGTACTTC. Its translation: CASSQGDSKNIQYF.

V is TRBV12-3 or TRBV12-4 and J is TRBJ1-4; no clear D. The CDR3 covers 12 residues. Trimming left V 2 bases short and J 10 bases short, with 8 bases between. The CDR3 nucleotides are TGTGCCAGCAGTTTAATTGGCGGAAAACTGTTTTTT. Translation gives CASSLIGGKLFF.